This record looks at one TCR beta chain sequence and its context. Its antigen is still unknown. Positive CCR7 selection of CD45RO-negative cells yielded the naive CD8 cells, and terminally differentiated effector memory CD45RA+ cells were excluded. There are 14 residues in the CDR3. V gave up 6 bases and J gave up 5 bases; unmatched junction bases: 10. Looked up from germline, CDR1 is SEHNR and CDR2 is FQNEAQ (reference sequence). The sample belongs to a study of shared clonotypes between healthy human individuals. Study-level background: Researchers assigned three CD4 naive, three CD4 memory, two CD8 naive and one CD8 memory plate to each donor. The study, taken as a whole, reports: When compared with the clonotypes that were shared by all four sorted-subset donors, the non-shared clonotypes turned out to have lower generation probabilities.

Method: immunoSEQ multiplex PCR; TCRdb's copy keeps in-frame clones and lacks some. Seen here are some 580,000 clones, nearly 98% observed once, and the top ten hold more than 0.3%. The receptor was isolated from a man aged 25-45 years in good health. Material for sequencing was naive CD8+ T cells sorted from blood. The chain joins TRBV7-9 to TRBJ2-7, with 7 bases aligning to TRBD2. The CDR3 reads CASRERGVDHEQYF. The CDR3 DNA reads TGTGCCAGCAGAGAGCGGGGAGTGGACCACGAGCAGTACTTC. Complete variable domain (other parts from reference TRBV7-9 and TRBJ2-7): DTGVSQNPRHKITKRGQNVTFRCDPISEHNRLYWYRQTLGQGPEFLTYFQNEAQLEKSRLLSDRFSAERPKGSFSTLEIQRTEQGDSAMYLCASRERGVDHEQYFGPGTRLTVT.